This T cell receptor (beta chain) was sequenced during a study of blood T cell repertoires in COVID-19. As for the study in general: Acute and convalescent COVID-19 specimens originated in the United States, Italy and Spain. T cells, B-cell-depleted T cells, or PBMCs supplied cDNA or gDNA.

The trim removed 0 bases at V and 6 bases at J, leaving 15 bases unmatched. This CDR3 is built from 18 residues. CDR1 SGHKS and CDR2 YYEKEE come from the germline V gene (reference sequence). Authors' methods: Counts of nucleated cells, estimated from reference gene primer amplification, were obtained. The data were produced by immunoSEQ multiplex PCR, yet TCRdb's version contains in-frame clones alone and is incomplete. That table supplies the V and J calls and clone size; D and trimming were determined from the DNA. The sample lists approximately 160,000 clones; just under 85% were seen once. The sequence was obtained from a middle-aged man who had recovered from COVID-19. This chain uses TRBV5-5 with TRBJ1-2, with TRBD1 matching 9 bases. Sequenced: peripheral blood. As DNA, the CDR3 is TGTGCCAGCAGCTTGGGTGCGGGGACAGGGCGATTCTTACATGGCTACACCTTC. This sequence encodes CASSLGAGTGRFLHGYTF.